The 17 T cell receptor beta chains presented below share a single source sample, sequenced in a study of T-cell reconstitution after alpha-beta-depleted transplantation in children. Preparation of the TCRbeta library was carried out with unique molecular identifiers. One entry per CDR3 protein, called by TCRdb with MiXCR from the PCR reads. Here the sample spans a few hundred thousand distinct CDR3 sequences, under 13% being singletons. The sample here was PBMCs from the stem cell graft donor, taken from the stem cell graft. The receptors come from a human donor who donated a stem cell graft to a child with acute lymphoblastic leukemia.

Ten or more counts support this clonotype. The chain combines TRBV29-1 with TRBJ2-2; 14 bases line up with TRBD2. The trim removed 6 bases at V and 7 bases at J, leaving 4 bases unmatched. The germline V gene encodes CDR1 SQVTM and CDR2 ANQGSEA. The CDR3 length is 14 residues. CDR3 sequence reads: CSVGLAGENGELFF. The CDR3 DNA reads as TGCAGCGTGGGACTAGCGGGAGAAAACGGGGAGCTGTTTTTT.

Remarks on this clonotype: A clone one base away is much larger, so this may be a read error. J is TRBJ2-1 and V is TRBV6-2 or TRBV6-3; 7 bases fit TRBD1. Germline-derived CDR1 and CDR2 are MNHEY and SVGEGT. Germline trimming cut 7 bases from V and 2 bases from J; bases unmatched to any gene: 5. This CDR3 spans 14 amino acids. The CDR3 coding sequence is TGTGCCAGCATTTGGGGACAGACCTACAATGAGCAGTTCTTC. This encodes CASIWGQTYNEQFF.

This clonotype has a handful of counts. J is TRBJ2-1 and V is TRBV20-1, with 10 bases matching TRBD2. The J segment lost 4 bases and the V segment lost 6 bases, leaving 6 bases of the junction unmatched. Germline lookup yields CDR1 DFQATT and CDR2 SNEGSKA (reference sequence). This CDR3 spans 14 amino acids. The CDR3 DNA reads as TGCAGTGCCCTCGGACTAGCGGAGTACAATGAGCAGTTCTTC. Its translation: CSALGLAEYNEQFF.

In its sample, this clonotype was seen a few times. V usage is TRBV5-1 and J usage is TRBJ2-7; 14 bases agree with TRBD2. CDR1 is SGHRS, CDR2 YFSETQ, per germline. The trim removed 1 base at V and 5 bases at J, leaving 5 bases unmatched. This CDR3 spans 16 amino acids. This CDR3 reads CASSLWSGLAGDEQYF. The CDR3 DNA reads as TGCGCCAGCAGCTTGTGGTCGGGACTAGCGGGAGACGAGCAGTACTTC.

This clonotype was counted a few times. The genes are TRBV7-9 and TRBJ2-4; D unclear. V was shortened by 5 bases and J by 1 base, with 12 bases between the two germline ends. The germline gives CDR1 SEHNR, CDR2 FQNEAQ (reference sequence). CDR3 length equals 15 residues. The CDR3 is CASSPRVGAKNIQYF. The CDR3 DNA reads TGTGCCAGCAGCCCCCGAGTAGGTGCCAAAAACATTCAGTACTTC.

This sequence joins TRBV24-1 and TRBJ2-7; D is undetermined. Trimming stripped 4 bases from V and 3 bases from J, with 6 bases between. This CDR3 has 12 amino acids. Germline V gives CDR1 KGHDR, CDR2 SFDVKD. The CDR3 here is CATSDDYYEQYF. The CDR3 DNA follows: TGTGCCACCAGTGACGATTACTACGAGCAGTACTTC.

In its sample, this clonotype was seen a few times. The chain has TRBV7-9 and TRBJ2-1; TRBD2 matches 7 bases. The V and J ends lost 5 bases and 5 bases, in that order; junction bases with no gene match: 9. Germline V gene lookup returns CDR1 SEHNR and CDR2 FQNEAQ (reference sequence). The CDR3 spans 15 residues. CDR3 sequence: CASSPWLAADNEQFF. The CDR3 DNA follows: TGTGCCAGCAGCCCGTGGCTAGCGGCCGACAATGAGCAGTTCTTC.

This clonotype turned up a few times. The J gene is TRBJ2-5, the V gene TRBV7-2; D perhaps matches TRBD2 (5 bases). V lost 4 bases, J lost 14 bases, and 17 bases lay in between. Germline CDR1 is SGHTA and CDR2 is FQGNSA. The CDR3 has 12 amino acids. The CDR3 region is CASSSWRVPLYF. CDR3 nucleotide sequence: TGTGCCAGCAGCTCCTGGCGGGTCCCATTATACTTC. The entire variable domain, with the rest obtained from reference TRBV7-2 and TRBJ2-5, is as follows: GAGVSQSPSNKVTEKGKDVELRCDPISGHTALYWYRQSLGQGLEFLIYFQGNSAPDKSGLPSDRFSAERTGGSVSTLTIQRTQQEDSAVYLCASSSWRVPLYFGPGTRLLVL.

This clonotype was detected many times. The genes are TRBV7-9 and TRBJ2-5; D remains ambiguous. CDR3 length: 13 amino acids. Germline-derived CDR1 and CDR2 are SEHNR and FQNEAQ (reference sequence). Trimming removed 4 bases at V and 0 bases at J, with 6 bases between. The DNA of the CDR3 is TGTGCCAGCAGCTACGAGTACCAAGAGACCCAGTACTTC. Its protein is CASSYEYQETQYF.

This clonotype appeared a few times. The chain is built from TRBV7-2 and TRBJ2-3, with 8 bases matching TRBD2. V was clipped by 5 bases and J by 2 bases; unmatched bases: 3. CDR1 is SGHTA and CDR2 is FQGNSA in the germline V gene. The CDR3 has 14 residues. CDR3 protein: CASSPTSDTDTQYF. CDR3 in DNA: TGTGCCAGCAGCCCGACTAGCGACACAGATACGCAGTATTTT.

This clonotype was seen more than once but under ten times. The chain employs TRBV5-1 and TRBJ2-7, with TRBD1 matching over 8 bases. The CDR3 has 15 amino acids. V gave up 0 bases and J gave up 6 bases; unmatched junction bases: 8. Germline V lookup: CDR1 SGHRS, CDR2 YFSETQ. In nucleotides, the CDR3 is TGCGCCAGCAGCTTGGACCCGGGACAGGTAGTCGAGCAGTACTTC. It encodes CASSLDPGQVVEQYF.

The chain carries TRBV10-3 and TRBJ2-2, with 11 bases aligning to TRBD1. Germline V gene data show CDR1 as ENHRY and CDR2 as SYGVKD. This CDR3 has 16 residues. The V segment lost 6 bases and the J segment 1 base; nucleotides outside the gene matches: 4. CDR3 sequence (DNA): TGTGCCATCAGCCGGACAGGGGGCTTGAACACCGGGGAGCTGTTTTTT. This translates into CAISRTGGLNTGELFF.

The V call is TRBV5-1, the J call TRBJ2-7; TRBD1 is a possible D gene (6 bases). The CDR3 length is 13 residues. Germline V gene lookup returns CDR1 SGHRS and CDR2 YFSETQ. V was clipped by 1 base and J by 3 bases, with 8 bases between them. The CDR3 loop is CASSLRDNYEQYF. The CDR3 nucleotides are TGCGCCAGCAGCTTGCGGGACAACTACGAGCAGTACTTC.

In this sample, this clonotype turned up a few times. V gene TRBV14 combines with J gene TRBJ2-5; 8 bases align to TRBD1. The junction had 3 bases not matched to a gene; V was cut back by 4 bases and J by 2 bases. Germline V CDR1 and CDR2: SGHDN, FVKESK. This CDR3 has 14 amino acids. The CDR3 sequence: CASSLDRVQETQYF. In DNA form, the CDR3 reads TGTGCCAGCAGCCTGGACAGGGTGCAAGAGACCCAGTACTTC.

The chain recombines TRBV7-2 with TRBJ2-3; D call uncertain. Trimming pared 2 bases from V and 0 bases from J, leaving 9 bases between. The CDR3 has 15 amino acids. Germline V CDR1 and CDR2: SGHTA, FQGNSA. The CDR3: CASSLMGSSTDTQYF. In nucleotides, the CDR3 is TGTGCCAGCAGCTTAATGGGAAGTAGCACAGATACGCAGTATTTT.

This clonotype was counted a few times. The CDR3 reads CASRVDSSGAQYF. DNA of the CDR3: TGCGCCAGCAGAGTGGACTCCTCCGGGGCCCAGTACTTC. The genes are TRBV5-1 and TRBJ2-5; D is perhaps TRBD2 (5 bases). This CDR3 spans 13 amino acids. Trimming stripped 5 bases from V and 9 bases from J, with 17 bases between. Germline-derived CDR1 and CDR2 are SGHRS and YFSETQ.

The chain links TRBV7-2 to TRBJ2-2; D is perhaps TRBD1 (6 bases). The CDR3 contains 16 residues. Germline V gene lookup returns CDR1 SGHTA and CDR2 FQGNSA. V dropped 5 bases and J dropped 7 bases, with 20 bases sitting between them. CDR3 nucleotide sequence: TGTGCCAGCAGCCCTATCACCAGGGGAGTACACGGGGAGCTGTTTTTT. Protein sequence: CASSPITRGVHGELFF. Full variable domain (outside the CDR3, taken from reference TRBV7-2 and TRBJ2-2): GAGVSQSPSNKVTEKGKDVELRCDPISGHTALYWYRQSLGQGLEFLIYFQGNSAPDKSGLPSDRFSAERTGGSVSTLTIQRTQQEDSAVYLCASSPITRGVHGELFFGEGSRLTVL.